Described below is a single TCR beta chain sequence and its context. Antigen: not known. The data originate from a study of shared clonotypes between healthy human individuals. Study observations and caveats: Large sequencing depth failed to make sorted-subset sequencing complete, rarefaction showed.

The method was immunoSEQ multiplex PCR; TCRdb's version includes in-frame clones alone and lacks a portion of them. The table includes over 2 million clones, around 96% detected once. The naive CD8 population came from CD45RO-negative cells selected for CCR7, without terminally differentiated effector memory CD45RA+ cells. With 5 bases removed from V and 2 bases from J, the gap between germline ends came to 9 bases. Germline V gene lookup returns CDR1 MGHRA and CDR2 YSYEKL. This CDR3 is 14 amino acids long. This TCR was sampled from a man younger than 35 in good health. The sample taken for sequencing was naive CD8+ T cells sorted from blood. The V and J genes are TRBV4-1 and TRBJ2-2, with D perhaps matching TRBD1 (6 bases). The CDR3: CASSGQRNTGELFF. CDR3 nucleotide sequence: TGCGCCAGCAGCGGACAGCGTAACACCGGGGAGCTGTTTTTT.